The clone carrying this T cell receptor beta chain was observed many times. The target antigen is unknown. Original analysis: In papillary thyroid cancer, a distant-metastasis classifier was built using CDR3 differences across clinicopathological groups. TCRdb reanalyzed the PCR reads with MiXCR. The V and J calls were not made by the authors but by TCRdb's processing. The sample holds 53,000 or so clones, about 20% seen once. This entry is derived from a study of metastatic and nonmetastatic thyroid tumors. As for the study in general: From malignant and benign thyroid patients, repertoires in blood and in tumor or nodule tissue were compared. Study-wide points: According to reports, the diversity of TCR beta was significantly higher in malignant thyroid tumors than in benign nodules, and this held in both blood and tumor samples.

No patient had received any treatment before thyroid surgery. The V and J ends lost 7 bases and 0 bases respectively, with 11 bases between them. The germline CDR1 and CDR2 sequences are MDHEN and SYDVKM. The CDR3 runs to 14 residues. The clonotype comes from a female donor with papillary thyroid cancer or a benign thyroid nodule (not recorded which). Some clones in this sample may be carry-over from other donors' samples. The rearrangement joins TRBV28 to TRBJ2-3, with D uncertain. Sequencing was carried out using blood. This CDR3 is CASTWVRSTDTQYF. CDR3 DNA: TGTGCCAGCACCTGGGTGAGGAGCACAGATACGCAGTATTTT.